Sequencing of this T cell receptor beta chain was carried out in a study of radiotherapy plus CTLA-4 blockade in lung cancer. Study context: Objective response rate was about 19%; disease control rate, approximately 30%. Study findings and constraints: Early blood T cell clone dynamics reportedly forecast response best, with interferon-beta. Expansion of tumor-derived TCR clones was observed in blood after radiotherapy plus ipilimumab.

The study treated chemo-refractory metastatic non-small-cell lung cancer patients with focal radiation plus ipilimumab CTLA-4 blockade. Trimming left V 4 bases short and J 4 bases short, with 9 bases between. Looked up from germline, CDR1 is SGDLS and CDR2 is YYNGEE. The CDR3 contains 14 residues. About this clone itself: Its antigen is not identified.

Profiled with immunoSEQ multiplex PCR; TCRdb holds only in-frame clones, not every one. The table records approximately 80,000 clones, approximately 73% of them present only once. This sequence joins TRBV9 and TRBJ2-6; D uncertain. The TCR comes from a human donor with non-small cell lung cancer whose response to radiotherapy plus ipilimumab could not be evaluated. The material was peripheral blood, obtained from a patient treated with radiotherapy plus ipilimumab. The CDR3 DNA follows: TGTGCCAGCAGCCCCTTTTCGGGGGCCAACGTCCTGACTTTC. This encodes CASSPFSGANVLTF.